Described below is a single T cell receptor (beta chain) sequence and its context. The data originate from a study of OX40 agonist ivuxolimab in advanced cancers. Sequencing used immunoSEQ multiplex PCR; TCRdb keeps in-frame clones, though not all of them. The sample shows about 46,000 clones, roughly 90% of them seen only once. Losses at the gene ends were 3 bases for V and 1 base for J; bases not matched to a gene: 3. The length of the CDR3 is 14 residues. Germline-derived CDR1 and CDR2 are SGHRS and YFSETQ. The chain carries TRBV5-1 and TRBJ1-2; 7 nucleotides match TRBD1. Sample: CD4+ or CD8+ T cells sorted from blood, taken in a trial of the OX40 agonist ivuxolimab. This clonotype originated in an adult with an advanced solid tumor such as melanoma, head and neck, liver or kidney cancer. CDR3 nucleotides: TGCGCCAGCAGCTGGACAGGTTTTAACTATGGCTACACCTTC. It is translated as CASSWTGFNYGYTF.